The rows below give T cell receptor beta chains drawn from one sample of a study of T cells in Graves' hyperthyroidism and ophthalmopathy. TCRdb used MiXCR to reprocess the multiplex PCR reads, holding one entry per CDR3 protein. The sample holds some 600,000 distinct CDR3 sequences, around 42% seen once. Material: peripheral blood or thyroid tissue (not recorded which). Every receptor here comes from a woman under 30 with Graves' hyperthyroidism. CDR3s include the opening cysteine and the closing phenylalanine or tryptophan. The order of the fields is J gene, D gene, clone size, V gene, CDR3 protein, CDR3 DNA. The D gene is left open where the match is weak. Size is omitted from some rows. Given values are once, few, many or a class for expanded clones.

j_call: TRBJ1-1
d_call: TRBD1
clone_size: few
v_call: TRBV20-1
cdr3_aa: CSASGRGRFTEAFF
cdr3_nt: TGCAGTGCTAGTGGTAGGGGGCGGTTTACTGAAGCTTTCTTT

j_call: TRBJ2-5
d_call: TRBD1
clone_size: NA
v_call: TRBV7-9
cdr3_aa: CASSRPGQGLETQYF
cdr3_nt: TGTGCCAGCAGCCGTCCGGGACAGGGGCTGGAGACCCAGTACTTC

j_call: TRBJ1-1
d_call: NA
clone_size: many
v_call: TRBV2
cdr3_aa: CASSEDRDTEAFF
cdr3_nt: TGTGCCAGCAGTGAAGACAGGGACACTGAAGCTTTCTTT

j_call: TRBJ2-2
d_call: NA
clone_size: many
v_call: TRBV7-2
cdr3_aa: CASSSGNTGELFF
cdr3_nt: TGTGCCAGCAGCTCCGGAAACACCGGGGAGCTGTTTTTT

j_call: TRBJ1-6
d_call: NA
clone_size: many
v_call: TRBV12-3/TRBV12-4
cdr3_aa: CASSLLGSPLHF
cdr3_nt: TGTGCCAGCAGTTTACTTGGGTCACCCCTCCACTTT

j_call: TRBJ1-4
d_call: TRBD1
clone_size: many
v_call: TRBV24-1
cdr3_aa: CATSGVQGAEEKLFF
cdr3_nt: TGTGCCACCAGTGGTGTACAGGGGGCCGAGGAAAAACTGTTTTTT

j_call: TRBJ2-7
d_call: TRBD1
clone_size: few
v_call: TRBV7-9
cdr3_aa: CASSFPTGDGYEQYF
cdr3_nt: TGTGCCAGCAGCTTCCCGACAGGGGACGGGTACGAGCAGTACTTC

j_call: TRBJ1-1
d_call: NA
clone_size: NA
v_call: TRBV4-2
cdr3_aa: CASSQVAARNTEAFF
cdr3_nt: TGTGCCAGCAGCCAAGTCGCTGCTAGGAACACTGAAGCTTTCTTT

j_call: TRBJ1-6
d_call: TRBD1
clone_size: many
v_call: TRBV7-9
cdr3_aa: CASSTSTGRNSPLHF
cdr3_nt: TGTGCCAGCAGCACCTCGACAGGGAGGAATTCACCCCTCCACTTT

j_call: TRBJ2-7
d_call: TRBD1
clone_size: NA
v_call: TRBV2
cdr3_aa: CASSWTGAIGQYF
cdr3_nt: TGTGCCAGCAGTTGGACAGGGGCAATAGGGCAGTACTTC

j_call: TRBJ1-2
d_call: NA
clone_size: NA
v_call: TRBV7-9
cdr3_aa: CASSLGIGNYGYTF
cdr3_nt: TGTGCCAGCAGCTTAGGGATCGGTAACTATGGCTACACCTTC

j_call: TRBJ2-6
d_call: NA
clone_size: NA
v_call: TRBV15
cdr3_aa: CATSSYSSSGANVLTF
cdr3_nt: TGTGCCACCAGCAGTTACTCAAGCTCTGGGGCCAACGTCCTGACTTTC

j_call: TRBJ1-1
d_call: NA
clone_size: few
v_call: TRBV5-1
cdr3_aa: CASSLDGARGVPNTEAFF
cdr3_nt: TGCGCCAGCAGCTTGGATGGTGCCCGCGGGGTTCCGAACACTGAAGCTTTCTTT

j_call: TRBJ2-5
d_call: TRBD1
clone_size: NA
v_call: TRBV24-1
cdr3_aa: CATSELTGSPETQYF
cdr3_nt: TGTGCCACCAGTGAACTGACAGGGAGTCCAGAGACCCAGTACTTC

j_call: TRBJ1-5
d_call: NA
clone_size: few
v_call: TRBV28
cdr3_aa: CASSFEHQPQHF
cdr3_nt: TGTGCCAGCAGTTTTGAGCATCAGCCCCAGCATTTT

j_call: TRBJ1-3
d_call: TRBD1
clone_size: NA
v_call: TRBV29-1
cdr3_aa: CSVEGQEGNTIYF
cdr3_nt: TGCAGCGTAGAGGGACAGGAAGGAAACACCATATATTTT

j_call: TRBJ2-5
d_call: NA
clone_size: NA
v_call: TRBV2
cdr3_aa: CASSFIREKTQYF
cdr3_nt: TGTGCCAGCAGTTTCATCAGGGAAAAGACCCAGTACTTC

j_call: TRBJ2-7
d_call: TRBD2
clone_size: NA
v_call: TRBV7-9
cdr3_aa: CATSRLAGVDYEQYF
cdr3_nt: TGTGCCACCAGCAGATTGGCGGGAGTAGATTACGAGCAGTACTTC

j_call: TRBJ2-7
d_call: TRBD1
clone_size: NA
v_call: TRBV19
cdr3_aa: CASWDRGDEQYF
cdr3_nt: TGTGCCAGTTGGGACAGGGGGGACGAGCAGTACTTC

j_call: TRBJ2-7
d_call: TRBD1
clone_size: NA
v_call: TRBV25-1
cdr3_aa: CASSRGDRAGSYEQYF
cdr3_nt: TGTGCCAGCAGCAGGGGCGACAGGGCGGGCTCCTACGAGCAGTACTTC

j_call: TRBJ1-6
d_call: TRBD1
clone_size: NA
v_call: TRBV2
cdr3_aa: CASSHTAGGNSPLHF
cdr3_nt: TGTGCCAGCAGCCATACCGCAGGGGGCAATTCACCCCTCCACTTT

j_call: TRBJ1-2
d_call: NA
clone_size: NA
v_call: TRBV24-1
cdr3_aa: CASSYNAGYGYTF
cdr3_nt: TGTGCCAGCAGTTACAACGCAGGCTATGGCTACACCTTC

j_call: TRBJ2-7
d_call: TRBD2
clone_size: few
v_call: TRBV20-1
cdr3_aa: CSARALSGKLGEQYF
cdr3_nt: TGCAGTGCTAGAGCCTTGAGCGGGAAGCTAGGGGAGCAGTACTTC

j_call: TRBJ1-3
d_call: NA
clone_size: NA
v_call: TRBV5-6
cdr3_aa: CASSLEQGRGNTIYF
cdr3_nt: TGTGCCAGCAGCTTGGAGCAGGGTCGGGGTAACACCATATATTTT

j_call: TRBJ1-1
d_call: NA
clone_size: NA
v_call: TRBV9
cdr3_aa: CASSVDGGATEAFF
cdr3_nt: TGTGCCAGCAGCGTAGATGGGGGCGCCACTGAAGCTTTCTTT

j_call: TRBJ1-6
d_call: NA
clone_size: many
v_call: TRBV7-9
cdr3_aa: CASSYRDSPLHF
cdr3_nt: TGTGCCAGCAGCTACCGGGATTCACCCCTCCACTTT

j_call: TRBJ1-6
d_call: NA
clone_size: NA
v_call: TRBV2
cdr3_aa: CASTTSGFYEQSPLHF
cdr3_nt: TGTGCCAGCACCACTAGCGGGTTCTACGAGCAGTCACCCCTCCACTTT

j_call: TRBJ1-5
d_call: TRBD1
clone_size: NA
v_call: TRBV19
cdr3_aa: CASRGTGGEYSNQPQHF
cdr3_nt: TGTGCCAGTCGCGGGACAGGGGGCGAGTATAGCAATCAGCCCCAGCATTTT

j_call: TRBJ1-2
d_call: NA
clone_size: NA
v_call: TRBV20-1
cdr3_aa: CSATIGQLNYGYTF
cdr3_nt: TGCAGTGCTACAATTGGACAGCTTAACTATGGCTACACCTTC

j_call: TRBJ1-4
d_call: NA
clone_size: NA
v_call: TRBV9
cdr3_aa: CASSVQPLFATNEKLFF
cdr3_nt: TGTGCCAGCAGCGTACAGCCTCTATTTGCAACTAATGAAAAACTGTTTTTT

j_call: TRBJ2-7
d_call: NA
clone_size: NA
v_call: TRBV10-3
cdr3_aa: CAISYSQDRFYEQYF
cdr3_nt: TGTGCCATCAGTTACTCACAGGATAGGTTCTACGAGCAGTACTTC

j_call: TRBJ1-2
d_call: TRBD1
clone_size: NA
v_call: TRBV19
cdr3_aa: CASIDRDYGYTF
cdr3_nt: TGTGCCAGTATTGACAGGGACTATGGCTACACCTTC

j_call: TRBJ2-7
d_call: TRBD2
clone_size: NA
v_call: TRBV20-1
cdr3_aa: CSARGGTSSYEQYF
cdr3_nt: TGCAGTGCTAGAGGCGGGACTAGCTCCTACGAGCAGTACTTC

j_call: TRBJ1-1
d_call: NA
clone_size: NA
v_call: TRBV19
cdr3_aa: CASSIMAGYGNTEAFF
cdr3_nt: TGTGCCAGTAGTATAATGGCAGGGTATGGGAACACTGAAGCTTTCTTT

j_call: TRBJ2-6
d_call: TRBD1
clone_size: NA
v_call: TRBV11-1
cdr3_aa: CASSTTRRDRGAGVNVLTF
cdr3_nt: TGTGCCAGCAGCACGACGCGCCGGGACAGGGGAGCTGGGGTCAACGTCCTGACTTTC

j_call: TRBJ1-5
d_call: NA
clone_size: NA
v_call: TRBV29-1
cdr3_aa: CSVLPGQHF
cdr3_nt: TGCAGCGTTCTGCCGGGACAGCATTTT

j_call: TRBJ2-5
d_call: NA
clone_size: NA
v_call: TRBV7-2
cdr3_aa: CASSLALGQETQYF
cdr3_nt: TGTGCCAGCAGCTTAGCTCTTGGACAAGAGACCCAGTACTTC

j_call: TRBJ1-2
d_call: NA
clone_size: few
v_call: TRBV7-9
cdr3_aa: CASSPGVSSDSANYGYTF
cdr3_nt: TGTGCCAGCAGCCCTGGCGTATCGTCGGATTCAGCTAACTATGGCTACACCTTC

j_call: TRBJ1-1
d_call: NA
clone_size: NA
v_call: TRBV12-3/TRBV12-4
cdr3_aa: CASGSGGDTEAFF
cdr3_nt: TGTGCTAGTGGCAGCGGGGGGGACACTGAAGCTTTCTTT

j_call: TRBJ2-7
d_call: NA
clone_size: NA
v_call: TRBV15
cdr3_aa: CATSRVQGGEQYF
cdr3_nt: TGTGCCACCAGCAGAGTACAGGGTGGGGAGCAGTACTTC

j_call: TRBJ1-5
d_call: NA
clone_size: NA
v_call: TRBV19
cdr3_aa: CASSMTAYSNQPQHF
cdr3_nt: TGTGCCAGTAGTATGACGGCTTATAGCAATCAGCCCCAGCATTTT

j_call: TRBJ2-2
d_call: TRBD2
clone_size: NA
v_call: TRBV7-2
cdr3_aa: CASSLRLAGANTGELFF
cdr3_nt: TGTGCCAGCAGCTTAAGACTAGCGGGAGCCAACACCGGGGAGCTGTTTTTT

j_call: TRBJ2-7
d_call: NA
clone_size: NA
v_call: TRBV2
cdr3_aa: CASRGIRTNDYEQYF
cdr3_nt: TGTGCCAGCAGAGGGATCCGGACGAACGACTACGAGCAGTACTTC

j_call: TRBJ1-3
d_call: TRBD1
clone_size: once
v_call: TRBV10-3
cdr3_aa: CAIGIPGQGSGNTIYF
cdr3_nt: TGTGCCATCGGTATCCCGGGACAGGGATCTGGAAACACCATATATTTT

j_call: TRBJ2-7
d_call: TRBD2
clone_size: few
v_call: TRBV20-1
cdr3_aa: CSARVRTSGRAVYEQYF
cdr3_nt: TGCAGTGCTAGAGTTCGGACTAGCGGGAGGGCCGTTTACGAGCAGTACTTC

j_call: TRBJ2-7
d_call: TRBD2
clone_size: many
v_call: TRBV7-6
cdr3_aa: CASSLGGRGEQYF
cdr3_nt: TGTGCCAGCAGCTTGGGCGGGAGAGGGGAGCAGTACTTC

j_call: TRBJ2-6
d_call: NA
clone_size: many
v_call: TRBV19
cdr3_aa: CASSPDGLGANVLTF
cdr3_nt: TGTGCCAGTAGTCCTGATGGTTTAGGGGCCAACGTCCTGACTTTC

j_call: TRBJ2-5
d_call: NA
clone_size: many
v_call: TRBV6-6
cdr3_aa: CASSYSETQYF
cdr3_nt: TGTGCCAGCAGTTACTCGGAGACCCAGTACTTC

j_call: TRBJ1-4
d_call: TRBD1
clone_size: many
v_call: TRBV10-3
cdr3_aa: CAISASGTGKEKLFF
cdr3_nt: TGTGCCATCAGTGCGTCCGGGACAGGGAAAGAAAAACTGTTTTTT

j_call: TRBJ2-5
d_call: NA
clone_size: few
v_call: TRBV6-6
cdr3_aa: CASSYLAKGTQYF
cdr3_nt: TGTGCCAGCAGTTACTTGGCCAAGGGGACCCAGTACTTC

j_call: TRBJ1-2
d_call: NA
clone_size: NA
v_call: TRBV11-2
cdr3_aa: CASSLEARGNGYTF
cdr3_nt: TGTGCCAGCAGCTTAGAGGCTAGGGGCAATGGCTACACCTTC

j_call: TRBJ1-2
d_call: NA
clone_size: NA
v_call: TRBV12-3/TRBV12-4
cdr3_aa: CASHDFYGYTF
cdr3_nt: TGTGCCAGCCACGATTTCTATGGCTACACCTTC

j_call: TRBJ1-4
d_call: NA
clone_size: NA
v_call: TRBV10-3
cdr3_aa: CASSLDGGEEKLFF
cdr3_nt: TGTGCCAGCAGTTTAGATGGCGGGGAGGAAAAACTGTTTTTT

j_call: TRBJ1-5
d_call: NA
clone_size: many
v_call: TRBV29-1
cdr3_aa: CSVVTSEQDSNQPQHF
cdr3_nt: TGCAGCGTTGTCACCTCGGAGCAGGATAGCAATCAGCCCCAGCATTTT

j_call: TRBJ1-2
d_call: NA
clone_size: NA
v_call: TRBV5-5
cdr3_aa: CASSQDRRDDGYTF
cdr3_nt: TGTGCCAGCAGCCAAGATCGACGGGATGATGGCTACACCTTC

j_call: TRBJ2-7
d_call: TRBD1
clone_size: NA
v_call: TRBV7-8
cdr3_aa: CASSEAEGQGRYEQYF
cdr3_nt: TGTGCCAGCAGTGAAGCTGAAGGACAGGGGAGATACGAGCAGTACTTC

j_call: TRBJ1-6
d_call: NA
clone_size: few
v_call: TRBV13
cdr3_aa: CASSRRQSSSYNSPLHF
cdr3_nt: TGTGCCAGCAGCCGCAGGCAGAGCAGCTCCTATAATTCACCCCTCCACTTT

j_call: TRBJ2-7
d_call: NA
clone_size: many
v_call: TRBV5-1
cdr3_aa: CASSLDPGSYEQYF
cdr3_nt: TGCGCCAGCAGCTTGGATCCCGGTAGCTACGAGCAGTACTTC

j_call: TRBJ2-6
d_call: TRBD1
clone_size: NA
v_call: TRBV24-1
cdr3_aa: CATSGPDRGTANVLTF
cdr3_nt: TGTGCCACCAGTGGTCCGGACAGGGGGACCGCCAACGTCCTGACTTTC